Each of the 8 T cell receptor beta chains below was sequenced from the same sample in a study of blood T cell repertoires in COVID-19. Only in-frame clones appear in the TCRdb table, and some are missing; sequencing was by immunoSEQ multiplex PCR. The table records about 170,000 clones, about nine tenths of them present only once. Material: peripheral blood. These receptors were obtained from a man younger than 35 with COVID-19, enrolled during active disease.

This rearrangement joins TRBV3-1 (or the pseudogene TRBV3-2) to TRBJ2-1; 7 nucleotides line up with TRBD1. CDR1 and CDR2 (germline): LGHDT, YNNKEL (reference sequence). CDR3 size: 15 residues. With V trimmed by 6 bases and J by 4 bases, 9 bases remained unmatched. In DNA, the CDR3 is TGTGCCAGCAGTCCGTTAGGGGGCGAATACAATGAGCAGTTCTTC. Its protein product is CASSPLGGEYNEQFF.

This chain links TRBV27 with TRBJ2-7, with 9 bases aligning to TRBD1. V shed 6 bases, J shed 0 bases, and the junction held 12 bases outside the gene matches. Germline V lookup: CDR1 MNHEY, CDR2 SMNVEV (reference sequence). The CDR3 has 17 amino acids. The CDR3 DNA reads as TGTGCCAGCAGCACCGGGACAGGGATACGGAGCTCCTACGAGCAGTACTTC. Translating it yields CASSTGTGIRSSYEQYF.

V and J are TRBV9 and TRBJ2-1; D call uncertain. This CDR3 has 13 amino acids. Trimming took off 6 bases at V and 12 bases at J, with 19 bases between the two ends. CDR1 and CDR2 (germline): SGDLS, YYNGEE. CDR3 bases: TGTGCCAGCACCTCACCCTTTACACAAGTGCAGTTCTTC. It yields the protein CASTSPFTQVQFF.

The chain is built from TRBV13 and TRBJ2-7; D unresolved. The V end was cut by 0 bases, the J end by 3 bases, with 6 bases between. Per germline, CDR1 PRHDT and CDR2 FYEKMQ (reference sequence). The CDR3 runs 13 residues. CDR3 DNA sequence: TGTGCCAGCAGCTTAGGCCGGTACTACGAGCAGTACTTC. It yields the protein CASSLGRYYEQYF.

The V call is TRBV2, the J call TRBJ1-1, with TRBD1 matching 10 bases. The CDR3 has 15 residues. Losses at the gene ends were 3 bases for V and 1 base for J; bases not matched to a gene: 2. The germline CDR1 and CDR2 sequences are SNHLY and FYNNEI. Here the CDR3 DNA reads TGTGCCAGCAGTGACAGGACAGGGGGGAACACTGAAGCTTTCTTT. Translating gives CASSDRTGGNTEAFF.

The V call is TRBV6-2 or TRBV6-3, the J call TRBJ2-7; possibly TRBD2 for D (5 bases). Germline CDR1 reads MNHEY; CDR2 reads SVGEGT. V lost 6 bases to trimming and J lost 4 bases, with 19 bases between them. CDR3 length: 15 amino acids. The CDR3 is CASSPIDWETYEQYF. In nucleotides, the CDR3 is TGTGCCAGCAGCCCAATTGATTGGGAGACTTACGAGCAGTACTTC.

The V and J genes are TRBV29-1 and TRBJ2-7; 7 nucleotides agree with TRBD2. With V trimmed by 3 bases and J by 3 bases, 2 bases remained unmatched. This CDR3 has 12 residues. CDR1 SQVTM and CDR2 ANQGSEA come from the germline V gene. CDR3 DNA sequence: TGCAGCGTTGAGGGAGGGGTCTACGAGCAGTACTTC. It encodes CSVEGGVYEQYF.

V and J are TRBV27 and TRBJ2-3; TRBD2 matches 8 bases. With V trimmed by 6 bases and J by 2 bases, 7 bases remained unmatched. Germline V gene data show CDR1 as MNHEY and CDR2 as SMNVEV (reference sequence). The CDR3 runs to 15 residues. DNA for the CDR3: TGTGCCAGCAGATTCAGCGGGAGCCCCACAGATACGCAGTATTTT. Amino acid sequence: CASRFSGSPTDTQYF.